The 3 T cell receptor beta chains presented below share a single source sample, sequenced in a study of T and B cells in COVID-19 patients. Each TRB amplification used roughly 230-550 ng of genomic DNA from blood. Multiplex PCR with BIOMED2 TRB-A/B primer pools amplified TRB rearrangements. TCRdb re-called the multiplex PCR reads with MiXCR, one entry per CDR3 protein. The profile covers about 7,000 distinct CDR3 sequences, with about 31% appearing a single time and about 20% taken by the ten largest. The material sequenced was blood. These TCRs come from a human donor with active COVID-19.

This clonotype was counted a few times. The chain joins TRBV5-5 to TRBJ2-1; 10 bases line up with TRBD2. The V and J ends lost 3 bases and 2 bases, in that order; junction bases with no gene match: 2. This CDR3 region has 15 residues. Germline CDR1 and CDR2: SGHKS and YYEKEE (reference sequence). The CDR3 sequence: CASSSSGGAYNEQFF. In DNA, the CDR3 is TGTGCCAGCAGCTCCAGCGGGGGGGCCTACAATGAGCAGTTCTTC.

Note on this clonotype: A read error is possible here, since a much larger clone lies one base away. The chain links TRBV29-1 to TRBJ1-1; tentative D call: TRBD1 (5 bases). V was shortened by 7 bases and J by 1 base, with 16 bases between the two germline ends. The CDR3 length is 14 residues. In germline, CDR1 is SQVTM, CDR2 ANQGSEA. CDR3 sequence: CSGDSGPSNTEAFF. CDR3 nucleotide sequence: TGCAGCGGAGACAGTGGGCCCTCGAACACTGAAGCTTTCTTT.

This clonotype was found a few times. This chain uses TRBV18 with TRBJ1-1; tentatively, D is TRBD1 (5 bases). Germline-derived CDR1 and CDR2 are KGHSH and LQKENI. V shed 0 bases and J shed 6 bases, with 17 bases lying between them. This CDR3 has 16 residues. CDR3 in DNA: TGTGCCAGCTCACCACCGAGAACGGGGACCGGGGCTGAAGCTTTCTTT. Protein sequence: CASSPPRTGTGAEAFF.